This T cell receptor beta chain is drawn from a study of OX40 agonist ivuxolimab in advanced cancers. TCRdb's table, derived via immunoSEQ multiplex PCR, lists solely in-frame clones and lacks some. The sample lists some 42,000 clones, 65% to 85% occurring once. Enrollment shut out patients with autoimmune disease history or systemic immunosuppression. The V and J ends lost 4 bases and 4 bases, in that order; junction bases with no gene match: 6. From germline, CDR1 is SGDLS and CDR2 YYNGEE. The CDR3 sequence is 14 residues long. The gene calls are TRBV9 and TRBJ1-2; 8 bases agree with TRBD1. The specimen comprised CD4+ or CD8+ T cells sorted from blood, sampled in a trial of the OX40 agonist ivuxolimab. The source is an adult with an advanced solid tumor such as melanoma, head and neck, liver or kidney cancer. The CDR3 protein is CASSRDRGGYGYTF. The DNA of the CDR3 is TGTGCCAGCAGCCGTGACAGGGGAGGCTATGGCTACACCTTC.